This T cell receptor (beta chain) appears in the sequencing data of a study of blood T cell repertoires in COVID-19. About the research overall: COVID-19 samples from acute and convalescent phases originated in the United States, Italy and Spain. In each case, the material was cDNA or gDNA derived from T cells, B-cell-depleted T cells, or PBMCs.

Germline V CDR1 and CDR2: SGHRS, YFSETQ. Between the trimmed V and J ends, which lost 0 bases and 9 bases, there was a span of 10 bases. The CDR3 is 13 amino acids. Per the study methods: Reference gene primer amplification gave nucleated cell count estimates. Using immunoSEQ multiplex PCR, the repertoire was profiled, and TCRdb retains in-frame clones only, with some absent. The V and J calls and clone size were taken over from that table, and D and trimming were inferred from the DNA. The data show just over 250,000 clones, about nine tenths seen once. The receptor's source is a man between 40 and 49 years old who had recovered from COVID-19. The chain joins TRBV5-1 to TRBJ2-1; the D gene is possibly TRBD2 (5 bases). Sample: peripheral blood. The CDR3 loop reads CASSLGSAGEQFF. For the CDR3, the DNA is TGCGCCAGCAGCTTGGGATCCGCGGGTGAGCAGTTCTTC. Full variable domain (remainder filled in from reference TRBV5-1 and TRBJ2-1): KAGVTQTPRYLIKTRGQQVTLSCSPISGHRSVSWYQQTPGQGLQFLFEYFSETQRNKGNFPGRFSGRQFSNSRSEMNVSTLELGDSALYLCASSLGSAGEQFFGPGTRLTVL.